The clone carrying this T cell receptor (beta chain) has a handful of counts. The V gene lost 3 bases and the J gene lost 6 bases, with 17 bases spanning the gap. The CDR3 has 14 residues. Germline V gene lookup returns CDR1 DFQATT and CDR2 SNEGSKA (reference sequence). The data are from a study of early T cells in non-severe SARS-CoV-2 infection. Attachment of unique molecular identifiers was made to individual cDNA molecules. TCRdb re-derived calls from the 5' RACE reads in MiXCR, one entry per CDR3 protein. This table holds some 67,000 distinct CDR3 sequences, approximately 11% found once. The chain employs TRBV20-1 and TRBJ1-2; D uncertain. The TCR was taken from an adult who was a healthcare worker with PCR-confirmed SARS-CoV-2 infection or an uninfected control (not recorded which). The sequenced sample was whole blood, obtained at baseline. The CDR3 nucleotides read TGCAGTGCTAGTCGTATGGGCAGTAGCCATGGCTACACCTTC. Translated: CSASRMGSSHGYTF.